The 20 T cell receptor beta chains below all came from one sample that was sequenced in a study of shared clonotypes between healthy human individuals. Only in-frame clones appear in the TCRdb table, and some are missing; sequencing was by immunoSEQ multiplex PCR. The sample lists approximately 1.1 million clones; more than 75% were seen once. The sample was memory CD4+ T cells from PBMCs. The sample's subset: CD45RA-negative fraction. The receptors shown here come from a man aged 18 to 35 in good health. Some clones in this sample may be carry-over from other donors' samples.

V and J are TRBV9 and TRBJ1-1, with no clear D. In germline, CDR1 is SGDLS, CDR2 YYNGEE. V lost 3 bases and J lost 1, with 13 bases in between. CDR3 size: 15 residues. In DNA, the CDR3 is TGTGCCAGCAGCGGACCGGGGTTGGGGAACACTGAAGCTTTCTTT. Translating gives CASSGPGLGNTEAFF.

The CDR3 is CASSATGYGNQPQHF. CDR3 in DNA: TGTGCCAGCAGTGCCACAGGATATGGCAATCAGCCCCAGCATTTT. This rearrangement joins TRBV6-5 to TRBJ1-5, with TRBD1 as a possible D gene (5 bases). Deletions cut 5 bases from V and 2 bases from J, with 13 bases between. CDR1 and CDR2 (germline): MNHEY, SVGAGI. The CDR3 runs to 15 residues.

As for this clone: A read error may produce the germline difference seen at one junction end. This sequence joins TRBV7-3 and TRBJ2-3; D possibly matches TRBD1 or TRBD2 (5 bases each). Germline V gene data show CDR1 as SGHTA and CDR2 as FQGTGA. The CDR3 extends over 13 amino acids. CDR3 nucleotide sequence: TGTGCCAGCAGCTTAAGTAGGACGGGGCTAAGGCATTTT. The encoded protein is CASSLSRTGLRHF.

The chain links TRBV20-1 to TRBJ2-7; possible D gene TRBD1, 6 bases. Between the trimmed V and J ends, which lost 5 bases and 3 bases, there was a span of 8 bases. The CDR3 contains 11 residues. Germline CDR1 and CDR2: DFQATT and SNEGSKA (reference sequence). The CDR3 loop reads CSAAGVYEQYF. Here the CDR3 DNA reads TGCAGTGCTGCAGGGGTCTACGAGCAGTACTTC.

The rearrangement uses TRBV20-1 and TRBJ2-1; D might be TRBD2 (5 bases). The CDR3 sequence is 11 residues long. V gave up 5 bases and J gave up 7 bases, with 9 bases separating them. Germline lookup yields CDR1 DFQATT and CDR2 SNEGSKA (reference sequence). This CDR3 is CSALLENEQFF. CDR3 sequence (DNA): TGCAGTGCTCTACTAGAAAATGAGCAGTTCTTC.

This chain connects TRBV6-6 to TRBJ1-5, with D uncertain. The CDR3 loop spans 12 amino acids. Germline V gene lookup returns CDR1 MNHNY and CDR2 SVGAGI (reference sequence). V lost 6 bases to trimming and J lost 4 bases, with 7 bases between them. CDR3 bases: TGTGCCAGCAGAGGGATGAATCAGCCCCAGCATTTT. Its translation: CASRGMNQPQHF.

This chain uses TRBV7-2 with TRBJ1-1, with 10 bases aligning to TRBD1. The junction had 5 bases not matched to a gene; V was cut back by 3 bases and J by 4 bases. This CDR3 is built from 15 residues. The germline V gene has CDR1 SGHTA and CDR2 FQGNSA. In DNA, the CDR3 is TGTGCCAGCAGCTTTATGACAGGGGGCGGCACTGAAGCTTTCTTT. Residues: CASSFMTGGGTEAFF. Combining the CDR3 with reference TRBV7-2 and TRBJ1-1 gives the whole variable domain GAGVSQSPSNKVTEKGKDVELRCDPISGHTALYWYRQSLGQGLEFLIYFQGNSAPDKSGLPSDRFSAERTGGSVSTLTIQRTQQEDSAVYLCASSFMTGGGTEAFFGQGTRLTVV.

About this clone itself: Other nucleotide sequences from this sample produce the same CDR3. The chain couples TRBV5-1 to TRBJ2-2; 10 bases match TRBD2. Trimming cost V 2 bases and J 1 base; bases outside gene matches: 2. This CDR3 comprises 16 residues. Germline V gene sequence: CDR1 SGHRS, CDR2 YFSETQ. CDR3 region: CASSLVAGGNTGELFF. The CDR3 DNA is TGCGCCAGCAGCTTAGTAGCGGGAGGGAACACCGGGGAGCTGTTTTTT.

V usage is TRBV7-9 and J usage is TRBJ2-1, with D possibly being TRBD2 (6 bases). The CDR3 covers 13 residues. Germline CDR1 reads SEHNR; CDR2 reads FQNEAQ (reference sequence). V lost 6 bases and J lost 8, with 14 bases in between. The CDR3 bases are TGTGCCAGCAGACGGCGGGGAGGAGATGAGCAGTTCTTC. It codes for CASRRRGGDEQFF.

For the CDR3, the DNA is TGTGCCAGCACTAGGGACAGGGGCGAGACCCAGTACTTC. Amino acid sequence: CASTRDRGETQYF. This sequence joins TRBV2 and TRBJ2-5; TRBD1 aligns across 10 bases. This CDR3 spans 13 amino acids. Trimming at V came to 7 bases and at J to 5 bases, leaving 4 bases not matched to a gene. Per the germline V gene, CDR1 is SNHLY and CDR2 is FYNNEI.

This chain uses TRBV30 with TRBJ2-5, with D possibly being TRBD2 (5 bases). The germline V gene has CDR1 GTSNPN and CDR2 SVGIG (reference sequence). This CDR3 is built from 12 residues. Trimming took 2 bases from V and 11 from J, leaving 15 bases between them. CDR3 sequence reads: CAWSRSGTPQYF. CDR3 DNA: TGTGCCTGGAGTAGGAGCGGTACACCTCAGTACTTC.

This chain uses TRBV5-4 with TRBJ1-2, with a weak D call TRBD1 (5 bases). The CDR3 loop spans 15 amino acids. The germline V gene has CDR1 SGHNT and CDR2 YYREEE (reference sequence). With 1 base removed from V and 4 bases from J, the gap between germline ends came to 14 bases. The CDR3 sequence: CASSLQAGLVYGYTF. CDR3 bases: TGTGCCAGCAGCTTGCAGGCGGGGCTCGTCTATGGCTACACCTTC.

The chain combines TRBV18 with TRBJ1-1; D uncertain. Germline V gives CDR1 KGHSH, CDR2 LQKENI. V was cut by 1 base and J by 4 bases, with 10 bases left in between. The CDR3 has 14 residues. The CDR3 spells CASSPRGYSTEAFF. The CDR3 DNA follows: TGTGCCAGCTCACCACGCGGGTATAGCACTGAAGCTTTCTTT.

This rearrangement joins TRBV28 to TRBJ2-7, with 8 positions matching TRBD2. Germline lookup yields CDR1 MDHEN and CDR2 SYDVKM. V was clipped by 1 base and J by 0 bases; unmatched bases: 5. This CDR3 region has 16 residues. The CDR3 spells CASSLFAAGGSYEQYF. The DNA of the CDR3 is TGTGCCAGCAGTTTATTTGCTGCGGGAGGCTCCTACGAGCAGTACTTC.

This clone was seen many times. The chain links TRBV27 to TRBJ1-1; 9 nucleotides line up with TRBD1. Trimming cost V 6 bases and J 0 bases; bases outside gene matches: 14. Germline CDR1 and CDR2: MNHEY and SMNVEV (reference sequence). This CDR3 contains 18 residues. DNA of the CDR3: TGTGCCAGCAGCCATCTCTCGGGACAGGGCTTCATGAACACTGAAGCTTTCTTT. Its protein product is CASSHLSGQGFMNTEAFF.

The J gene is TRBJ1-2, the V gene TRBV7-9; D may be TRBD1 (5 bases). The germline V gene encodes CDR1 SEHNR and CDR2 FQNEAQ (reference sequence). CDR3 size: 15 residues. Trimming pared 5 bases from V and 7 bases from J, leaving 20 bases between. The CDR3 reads CASSVNRDSGSGYTF. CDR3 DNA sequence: TGTGCCAGCAGCGTCAATCGCGACAGTGGTAGTGGCTACACCTTC.

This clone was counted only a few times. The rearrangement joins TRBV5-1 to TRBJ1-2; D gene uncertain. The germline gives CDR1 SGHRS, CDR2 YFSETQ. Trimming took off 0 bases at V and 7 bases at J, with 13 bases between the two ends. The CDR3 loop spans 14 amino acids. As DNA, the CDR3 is TGCGCCAGCAGCTTGGACCCTCCACCGACTGGCTACACCTTC. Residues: CASSLDPPPTGYTF.

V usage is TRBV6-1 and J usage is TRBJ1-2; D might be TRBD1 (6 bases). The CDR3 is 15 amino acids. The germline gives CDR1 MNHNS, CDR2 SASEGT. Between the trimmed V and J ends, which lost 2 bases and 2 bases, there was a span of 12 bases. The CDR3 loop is CASSERGGRNYGYTF. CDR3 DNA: TGTGCCAGCAGTGAAAGGGGGGGCAGGAACTATGGCTACACCTTC.

DNA for the CDR3: TGTGCCAGCAGCTTAATGCCTAGCGGGAGGGGGGGCACAGATACGCAGTATTTT. Residues: CASSLMPSGRGGTDTQYF. The rearrangement joins TRBV7-3 to TRBJ2-3, with TRBD2 matching 12 bases. Germline V gives CDR1 SGHTA, CDR2 FQGTGA. Trimming cost V 1 base and J 1 base; bases outside gene matches: 6. The CDR3 covers 18 residues.

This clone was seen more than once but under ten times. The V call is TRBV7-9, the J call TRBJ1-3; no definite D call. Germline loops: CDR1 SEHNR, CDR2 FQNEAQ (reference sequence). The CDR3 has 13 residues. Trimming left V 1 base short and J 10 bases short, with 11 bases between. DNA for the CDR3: TGTGCCAGCAGCTTAGGTGTTTCGCTGACCATATATTTT. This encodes CASSLGVSLTIYF.